These 19 T cell receptor delta chains came from one sample sequenced in a study of gamma-delta chains in newborns, infants, children. TCRdb reprocessed the reads through CATT. The data show about 8,500 delta-chain clones, about 3.4% seen once. The sequenced sample was blood. Receptor source: a child who was a newborn, infant or young child, either healthy, febrile or measles-vaccinated (not recorded which).

This clone was observed many times. V gene TRDV2 combines with J gene TRDJ3; 12 bases fit TRDD3. The V gene's germline CDR1 is GEAIGNYY and CDR2 EKD. The CDR3 has 21 amino acids. V was clipped by 0 bases and J by 0 bases; unmatched bases: 8. The CDR3 loop is CACDTVLGDTHFSWDTRQMFF. The CDR3 DNA reads as TGTGCCTGTGACACCGTACTGGGGGATACCCACTTCTCCTGGGACACCCGACAGATGTTTTTC.

This clone appeared a few times. The genes are TRDV1 and TRDJ3; 8 bases align to TRDD3. Germline V gene data show CDR1 as TSWWSYY and CDR2 as QGS. The CDR3 totals 17 residues. With 5 bases clipped from V and 0 bases from J, the junction kept 3 bases outside the gene matches. Here the CDR3 reads CALGKGGYSWDTRQMFF. The CDR3 DNA follows: TGTGCTCTTGGGAAGGGGGGATACTCCTGGGACACCCGACAGATGTTTTTC.

On this clone itself: A much more abundant neighbour one base away suggests this may be a read error. The chain links TRDV2 to TRDJ3, with 11 bases aligning to TRDD3. Germline-derived CDR1 and CDR2 are GEAIGNYY and EKD. The V segment lost 0 bases and the J segment 0 bases; nucleotides outside the gene matches: 6. The CDR3 totals 20 residues. The DNA for the CDR3 is TGTGCCTGTGACACCGGCTGGGGGATACCGGGCTCCTGGGACACCCGACAGATGTTTTTC. It encodes CACDTGWGIPGSWDTRQMFF.

This clone is medium-sized by share. Other DNA sequences in this sample translate to the same CDR3. The rearrangement joins TRDV2 to TRDJ3; 7 nucleotides agree with TRDD3. Germline V gene sequence: CDR1 GEAIGNYY, CDR2 EKD. V lost 0 bases and J lost 0; bases outside the gene matches: 7. This CDR3 has 19 amino acids. This CDR3 reads CACDTGWGSSSWDTRQMFF. For the CDR3, the DNA is TGTGCCTGTGACACCGGATGGGGGAGTTCCTCCTGGGACACCCGACAGATGTTTTTC.

As to this clone: A much larger clone lies one base from this, so it may be a read error. V is TRDV2 and J is TRDJ3, with TRDD3 matching 9 bases. Here the J gene was assigned by germline matching of the DNA, as TCRdb has none. Germline CDR1 GEAIGNYY, CDR2 EKD. The V segment lost 0 bases and the J segment 0 bases; nucleotides outside the gene matches: 8. The CDR3 runs to 20 residues. The CDR3 coding sequence is TGTGCCTGTGACACCGGATGGGGGATAACTAGCTCCTGGGACACCCGACAGATGTTTTTC. Translating it yields CACDTGWGITSSWDTRQMFF.

The gene calls are TRDV2 and TRDJ3, with 7 bases that match TRDD3. With V trimmed by 0 bases and J by 0 bases, 7 bases remained unmatched. The CDR3 is made up of 19 amino acids. CDR1 GEAIGNYY and CDR2 EKD come from the germline V gene. CDR3: CACDTLLGSSSWDTRQMFF. DNA for the CDR3: TGTGCCTGTGACACCCTACTGGGGAGTAGCTCCTGGGACACCCGACAGATGTTTTTC.

This clone has a handful of counts. The protein in TCRdb stems from a much larger clone and differs at residue 9 from this DNA's translation, likely a read error; here the protein is translated from the DNA. This rearrangement joins TRDV2 to TRDJ3, with 8 bases matching TRDD3. The CDR3 has 17 residues. With 2 bases clipped from V and 2 bases from J, the junction kept 4 bases outside the gene matches. The germline gives CDR1 GEAIGNYY, CDR2 EKD. CDR3 sequence: CACDNWGLPWDTRQMFF. The CDR3 nucleotides are TGTGCCTGTGACAACTGGGGGCTCCCCTGGGACACCCGACAGATGTTTTTC.

This clone has just a few counts. J is TRDJ3 and V is TRDV2; 9 bases align to TRDD3. The V and J ends lost 0 bases and 0 bases, in that order; junction bases with no gene match: 8. The CDR3 runs to 20 residues. CDR1 and CDR2 (germline): GEAIGNYY, EKD. In DNA, the CDR3 is TGTGCCTGTGACACCGGCTGGGGGATGGTAAGCTCCTGGGACACCCGACAGATGTTTTTC. Encoded protein: CACDTGWGMVSSWDTRQMFF.

This clone is medium-sized. The rearrangement links TRDV2 to TRDJ1; 11 bases fit TRDD3. The V gene's germline CDR1 is GEAIGNYY and CDR2 EKD. V was clipped by 2 bases and J by 2 bases; unmatched bases: 6. CDR3 length: 16 residues. In DNA, the CDR3 is TGTGCCTGTGACATACTGGGGGATAGGAAGACCGATAAACTCATCTTT. Encoded protein: CACDILGDRKTDKLIF.

This clone is medium-sized (0.01 to 0.1%) within its sample. A far larger clone differs by one base, so this is likely a read error. The V and J genes are TRDV2 and TRDJ3; 10 bases agree with TRDD3. The CDR3 has 18 amino acids. V was clipped by 2 bases and J by 0 bases; unmatched bases: 3. In germline, CDR1 is GEAIGNYY, CDR2 EKD. The CDR3 here is CACDNTGGCSWDTRQMFF. DNA for the CDR3: TGTGCCTGTGACAATACTGGGGGATGCTCCTGGGACACCCGACAGATGTTTTTC.

This clone rates as medium-sized. The same CDR3 can be traced to other DNA sequences in this sample. The CDR3 region is CACDLLGDTTDKLIF. CDR3 in DNA: TGTGCCTGTGACCTACTGGGGGATACCACCGATAAACTCATCTTT. The V and J genes are TRDV2 and TRDJ1; 12 bases fit TRDD3. The CDR3 totals 15 residues. Unmatched junction bases numbered 2, after V lost 3 bases and J lost 1 base. Per the germline V gene, CDR1 is GEAIGNYY and CDR2 is EKD.

This clone is termed medium-sized. This chain links TRDV2 with TRDJ3; no definite D call. The V end lost 0 bases, the J end lost 0 bases, and 17 bases lay between the germline ends. This CDR3 spans 20 amino acids. CDR1 is GEAIGNYY, CDR2 EKD, per germline. The CDR3 DNA reads as TGTGCCTGTGACACCGTAAGAGGACATCATAGCTCCTGGGACACCCGACAGATGTTTTTC. Protein product: CACDTVRGHHSSWDTRQMFF.

On this clone itself: A far larger clone is just one base off, so this is likely a read error. The V gene is TRDV2, the J gene TRDJ3, with TRDD3 matching over 10 bases. Germline V gene data show CDR1 as GEAIGNYY and CDR2 as EKD. The CDR3 is 20 amino acids. V gave up 3 bases and J gave up 2 bases; unmatched junction bases: 12. The CDR3 region is CACDGVLGDRSAWDTRQMFF. CDR3 in DNA: TGTGCCTGTGACGGGGTACTGGGGGATCGGAGCGCCTGGGACACCCGACAGATGTTTTTC.

This clone was observed a handful of times. The junction shows a germline mismatch at one end, possibly a read error. The chain uses TRDV2 and TRDJ3, with 13 bases fitting TRDD3. The germline V gene has CDR1 GEAIGNYY and CDR2 EKD. CDR3 length: 20 amino acids. CDR3 protein: CACDTVLGDTYSRDTRQMFF. DNA for the CDR3: TGTGCCTGTGACACCGTACTGGGGGATACGTACTCCCGGGACACCCGACAGATGTTTTTC.

Concerning this clone: The sample has other DNA sequences that encode this CDR3 too. This chain connects TRDV2 to TRDJ3; 7 bases agree with TRDD3. The germline V gene encodes CDR1 GEAIGNYY and CDR2 EKD. V dropped 3 bases and J dropped 0; count of bases not matched to a gene: 7. The CDR3 runs to 18 residues. The CDR3 region has the DNA TGTGCCTGTGACTCTCTACTGGGGAGCTCCTGGGACACCCGACAGATGTTTTTC. It codes for CACDSLLGSSWDTRQMFF.

In this sample, this clone turned up a few times. Possible read error: a much larger clone is one base away. Other nucleotide sequences from this sample produce the same CDR3. The chain employs TRDV2 and TRDJ3, with TRDD3 matching 7 bases. The germline gives CDR1 GEAIGNYY, CDR2 EKD. This CDR3 contains 19 residues. As DNA, the CDR3 is TGTGCCTGTGACTCAGTACTGGGGTTAAGCTCCTGGGACACCAGACAGATGTTTTTC. It specifies CACDSVLGLSSWDTRQMFF.

Judged by abundance, this clone is medium-sized. Other DNA sequences of this sample code for an identical CDR3. The V call is TRDV2, the J call TRDJ2; TRDD3 matches at 10 bases. With 3 bases clipped from V and 0 bases from J, the junction kept 3 bases outside the gene matches. The CDR3 has 16 amino acids. Germline CDR1 GEAIGNYY, CDR2 EKD. The CDR3 here is CACDAWGITLTAQLFF. CDR3 bases: TGTGCCTGTGACGCCTGGGGGATAACTTTGACAGCACAACTCTTCTTT.

This clone was counted only a few times. This likely traces to a read error, being one base from a far larger clone. Other DNA variants within this sample encode the same CDR3. The V call is TRDV2, the J call TRDJ3, with 10 bases aligning to TRDD3. This CDR3 spans 18 amino acids. V lost 4 bases and J lost 0; bases outside the gene matches: 5. CDR1 and CDR2 (germline): GEAIGNYY, EKD. CDR3 amino acids: CACDTAGGYSWDTRQMFF. The CDR3 bases are TGTGCCTGTGATACCGCTGGGGGATACTCCTGGGACACCCGACAGATGTTTTTC.

This clone was observed a few times. V and J are TRDV1 and TRDJ1, with 8 bases lining up with TRDD3. The V segment lost 4 bases and the J segment 4 bases; nucleotides outside the gene matches: 8. This CDR3 contains 15 residues. Germline V gene lookup returns CDR1 TSWWSYY and CDR2 QGS. CDR3 sequence: CALGARTGGSDKLIF. CDR3 DNA: TGTGCTCTTGGGGCTCGTACTGGGGGTAGCGATAAACTCATCTTT.